This TCR beta chain was sequenced in a study of metastatic and nonmetastatic thyroid tumors. Study-level background: Blood and tumor or nodule tissue repertoires from malignant and benign thyroid patients were compared. Study-level points and caveats: Malignant tumors reportedly showed significantly higher TCR beta diversity than benign nodules in both blood and tumor.

There are many counts of this clone. Its antigen is undetermined. Germline loops: CDR1 SGHRS, CDR2 YFSETQ. V gave up 4 bases and J gave up 1 base, with 14 bases separating them. The CDR3 runs 15 residues. Study processing details: Variation in CDR3 across clinicopathological groups served as the basis for constructing a distant-metastasis classifier in papillary thyroid cancer. TCRdb used MiXCR to call clones anew from the PCR reads. It is TCRdb's table, rather than the study itself, that gives the V and J calls and clone size. The repertoire includes some 37,000 clones, around 21% of them detected once, and 15% to 19% sits in the top ten. Every patient underwent thyroid surgery untreated.

This chain uses TRBV5-1 with TRBJ2-5, with a weak D call TRBD1 (6 bases). The sequence was obtained from a female donor with papillary thyroid cancer or a benign thyroid nodule (not recorded which). Some clones in this sample may be carry-over from other donors' samples. The sequenced sample was blood. The CDR3 sequence: CASSLQGHSQETQYF. The DNA of the CDR3 is TGCGCCAGCAGCCTACAGGGACACTCCCAAGAGACCCAGTACTTC.